This TCR beta chain was retrieved from a study of Ad26.COV2.S vaccination and SARS-CoV-2 variants. Generated by immunoSEQ multiplex PCR, the TCRdb table keeps only in-frame clones and is missing some. Seen here are roughly 100,000 clones, less than 85% observed once, and the top ten hold approximately 15%. V was pared by 5 bases and J by 6 bases, with 6 bases between. Germline loops: CDR1 MDHEN, CDR2 SYDVKM. The CDR3 length is 11 residues. Study-wide points: Vaccine recipients posted higher spike-specific TCR breadth than their placebo counterparts. Similar non-spike TCR breadth was seen in vaccine and placebo recipients. The TCR-based breadth and depth measures might underestimate overall T cell responses.

Details on this clone: Its antigen remains unknown.

The chain has TRBV28 and TRBJ2-3; D unresolved. The sequencing here drew on peripheral blood, taken after recovery from COVID-19. This TCR was recovered from a human donor who had recovered from COVID-19. The CDR3 DNA follows: TGTGCCAGCAGTAAAACCGATACGCAGTATTTT. It specifies CASSKTDTQYF.